The present T cell receptor beta chain was sequenced within a study of vaccination effects on CD4 cells after COVID-19. Of note for this clone: Its specificity is unknown.

Before any sequencing was done, the ViraFEST assay used viral peptide pools to expand antigen-specific CD4+ T cells. Subsequent to a culture period of under twelve days, CD4+ T cells were isolated. Absence of prior SARS-CoV-2 infection characterized the vaccine recipients, who showed negative nucleocapsid antibodies. Germline CDR1 LNHDA, CDR2 SQIVND (reference sequence). V was pared by 7 bases and J by 8 bases, with 12 bases of the junction left unmatched. This CDR3 region has 14 residues. The method was immunoSEQ multiplex PCR; TCRdb's version includes in-frame clones alone and lacks a portion of them. The repertoire has about 41,000 clones, roughly 82% of them found once; the top ten carry around 2.8%.

The clonotype originates from a human donor who received a COVID-19 vaccine. The specimen was CD4+ T cells from PBMCs cultured with HCoV-NL63 spike peptides, collected before COVID-19 vaccination. The chain couples TRBV19 to TRBJ1-2; 8 positions match TRBD1. Here the CDR3 DNA reads TGTGCCAGTAAAAACGGGCAGGGGGCGCACGGCTACACCTTC. As protein: CASKNGQGAHGYTF.